This TCR beta chain was identified in a study of T-cell reconstitution after alpha-beta-depleted transplantation in children. General study points: Where alpha-beta T cells came from about two months after transplant was reportedly several hundred expanded graft clones.

TCRbeta library construction was performed incorporating unique molecular identifiers. TCRdb fed the PCR reads into MiXCR, producing one record per CDR3 protein. The sample lists tens of thousands of distinct CDR3 sequences, roughly 45% seen once, with 98% in the top ten. The germline gives CDR1 SEHNR, CDR2 FQNEAQ (reference sequence). The V end lost 5 bases, the J end lost 0 bases, and 14 bases lay between the germline ends. The CDR3 is 15 residues long. As concerns this clonotype: The antigen is not known.

Specimen: PBMCs, mostly from graft donor cells, collected 360 days after TCRalphabeta/CD19-depleted stem cell transplant. This chain joins TRBV7-9 and TRBJ2-7; D may be TRBD1 (6 bases). The sequence derives from a male patient aged 10 to 17 who had a stem cell transplant for acute lymphoblastic leukemia, so the T cells may come from the graft donor. The CDR3 region has the DNA TGTGCCAGCAGCCCCCCCAACAGGGACTCCTACGAGCAGTACTTC. Translating gives CASSPPNRDSYEQYF.